This TCR beta chain stems from a study of T cells after yellow fever vaccination. Study conclusions and caveats: Contaminants from the bulk population, in the form of abundant clonotypes, could be found in FACS-sorted repertoires. A limited proportion of clonotypes was detected within both the CD4 and CD8 compartments. Clones from primary vaccination mostly reappeared after the booster (about 97% CD4, approximately 91% CD8).

About this clonotype: Its specificity is not known.

The CDR3 runs 19 residues. CDR1 is SGHAT and CDR2 is FQNNGV in the germline V gene. V was trimmed by 0 bases and J by 4 bases, leaving 19 bases between them. TCRdb passed the 5' RACE reads through MiXCR, listing each CDR3 protein once. Counted here are about 580,000 distinct CDR3 sequences, about a sixth occurring once; the ten biggest clones make up roughly 17%. Sequenced material: PBMCs, taken about 5 days after the first yellow fever vaccination. This receptor was taken from a man in his late teens or twenties who received the YFV17D yellow fever vaccine. This sequence joins TRBV11-2 and TRBJ2-6; D call uncertain. The CDR3 here is CASSLDRFKTRRGANVLTF. CDR3 bases: TGTGCCAGCAGCTTAGACAGGTTTAAAACCAGAAGGGGGGCCAACGTCCTGACTTTC.